Shown below are 16 T cell receptor beta chains from a single sample sequenced in a study of graft-versus-host responses after intestinal transplantation. Using immunoSEQ multiplex PCR, the repertoire was profiled, and TCRdb retains in-frame clones only, with some absent. The sample consists of about 9,100 clones, 29% of them appearing once. Irradiated, violet-dye-labeled stimulator cells, roughly 200,000 in number, were plated with roughly 200,000 CFSE-labeled responder cells. This material consisted of alloreactive CD8+ T cells from a mixed lymphocyte reaction culture, taken before intestinal transplant. The sample's subset: CFSE-low proliferating T cells sorted from roughly 6-day pre-transplant mixed lymphocyte reaction (GvH or HvG direction). The source is a human patient who received an intestinal transplant.

This CDR3 is CASSTTTANTEAFF. The CDR3 coding sequence is TGTGCCAGCAGCACCACGACAGCAAACACTGAAGCTTTCTTT. V usage is TRBV13 and J usage is TRBJ1-1; tentatively, D is TRBD1 (5 bases). Trimming left V 5 bases short and J 2 bases short, with 12 bases between. The CDR3 spans 14 residues. Germline V lookup: CDR1 PRHDT, CDR2 FYEKMQ (reference sequence).

On this clone itself: Additional DNA sequences in this sample encode the identical CDR3. The chain combines TRBV10-2 with TRBJ1-2; D gene ambiguous. The CDR3 contains 12 residues. V was cut by 6 bases and J by 2 bases, with 7 bases left in between. Germline loops: CDR1 WSHSY, CDR2 SAAADI. The CDR3 spells CASSPGNYGYTF. The DNA for the CDR3 is TGCGCCAGCAGCCCCGGGAACTATGGCTACACCTTC.

This clone was seen only once. The V and J genes are TRBV9 and TRBJ2-3; TRBD1 agrees at 9 bases. CDR3 length: 15 residues. The trim removed 7 bases at V and 0 bases at J, leaving 6 bases unmatched. Germline V gene data show CDR1 as SGDLS and CDR2 as YYNGEE. The CDR3 nucleotides read TGTGCCAGCGGACAGGGGAACCCTAGCACAGATACGCAGTATTTT. Translated: CASGQGNPSTDTQYF.

This clone was counted between two and nine times. The chain couples TRBV4-1 to TRBJ1-2, with D possibly TRBD1 on 5 matching bases. The V end lost 1 base, the J end lost 4 bases, and 10 bases lay between the germline ends. The V gene's germline CDR1 is MGHRA and CDR2 YSYEKL. This CDR3 has 14 residues. The CDR3 spells CASSQVGTPYGYTF. The CDR3 DNA follows: TGCGCCAGCAGCCAAGTGGGGACTCCCTATGGCTACACCTTC.

This clone was observed a handful of times. The chain is built from TRBV27 and TRBJ1-6; the D is unclear. V was pared by 7 bases and J by 7 bases, with 17 bases between. Germline loops: CDR1 MNHEY, CDR2 SMNVEV (reference sequence). This CDR3 has 15 residues. In DNA form, the CDR3 reads TGTGCCAGCACCTTATCCCCCCGACTCAATTCACCCCTCCACTTT. Protein: CASTLSPRLNSPLHF.

The chain joins TRBV13 to TRBJ2-6; perhaps TRBD2 as D (6 bases). The CDR3 is made up of 19 amino acids. V dropped 2 bases and J dropped 0 bases, with 17 bases sitting between them. Germline CDR1 is PRHDT and CDR2 is FYEKMQ (reference sequence). The CDR3 DNA follows: TGTGCCAGCAGCTTATTTCTTGGAGGGAGCGCCTCTGGGGCCAACGTCCTGACTTTC. Protein product: CASSLFLGGSASGANVLTF.

The chain couples TRBV6-5 to TRBJ2-1; 10 nucleotides agree with TRBD2. V was pared by 5 bases and J by 8 bases, with 3 bases of the junction left unmatched. The CDR3 covers 13 residues. CDR1 and CDR2 (germline): MNHEY, SVGAGI. CDR3 loop: CASSSGGADEQFF. The CDR3 nucleotides are TGTGCCAGCAGTAGCGGGGGGGCCGATGAGCAGTTCTTC.

This clone occurred a few times. The chain links TRBV6-1 to TRBJ2-7; 9 bases are a match to TRBD1. The J segment lost 4 bases and the V segment lost 2 bases, leaving 6 bases of the junction unmatched. The germline gives CDR1 MNHNS, CDR2 SASEGT. The CDR3 runs 15 residues. CDR3 sequence reads: CASSEFLGQGYEQYF. The CDR3 bases are TGTGCCAGCAGTGAATTCCTGGGACAGGGTTACGAGCAGTACTTC.

The chain employs TRBV5-8 and TRBJ2-3, with 9 bases that match TRBD2. CDR3 length: 17 residues. From germline, CDR1 is SGHTS and CDR2 YDEGEE. Losses at the gene ends were 1 base for V and 2 bases for J; bases not matched to a gene: 8. CDR3 sequence reads: CASSLSWGTSSTDTQYF. The CDR3 bases are TGTGCCAGCAGCTTGTCGTGGGGGACTAGCTCCACAGATACGCAGTATTTT.

In its sample, this clone was seen a few times. The rearrangement uses TRBV6-5 and TRBJ2-5; 8 bases map to TRBD2. Germline assignment: CDR1 MNHEY and CDR2 SVGAGI. Losses at the gene ends were 2 bases for V and 4 bases for J; bases not matched to a gene: 6. The CDR3 spans 15 residues. This chain's CDR3 is CASSYLGTSGETQYF. CDR3 in DNA: TGTGCCAGCAGTTACCTGGGGACTAGTGGAGAGACCCAGTACTTC.

This clone is classed as medium-sized. The chain uses TRBV13 and TRBJ1-4, with a possible D match to TRBD1 (6 bases). Germline CDR1 PRHDT, CDR2 FYEKMQ (reference sequence). CDR3 size: 16 residues. V lost 5 bases to trimming and J lost 0 bases, with 13 bases between them. The CDR3 loop reads CASSPGGPSTNEKLFF. The CDR3 DNA follows: TGTGCCAGCAGCCCGGGGGGCCCCTCAACTAATGAAAAACTGTTTTTT.

The chain is built from TRBV6-5 and TRBJ1-6; D remains unclear. Trimming shortened V by 5 bases and J by 4 bases, and 12 bases separated the two germline ends. Germline CDR1 MNHEY, CDR2 SVGAGI. The CDR3 totals 15 residues. The CDR3 coding sequence is TGTGCCAGCAGTCCACAAGTCACGTATAATTCACCCCTCCACTTT. Translation: CASSPQVTYNSPLHF.

This clone was seen a few times. The J gene is TRBJ1-1, the V gene TRBV5-1; TRBD1 aligns across 10 bases. Trimming took 4 bases from V and 8 from J; bases not matched to a gene: 2. Germline V gives CDR1 SGHRS, CDR2 YFSETQ. The CDR3 loop spans 12 amino acids. The CDR3 here is CASSPGQGEAFF. The CDR3 region has the DNA TGCGCCAGCAGCCCGGGACAGGGGGAAGCTTTCTTT.

The rearrangement links TRBV18 to TRBJ2-1, with D uncertain. Looked up from germline, CDR1 is KGHSH and CDR2 is LQKENI. The CDR3 is 15 residues long. V lost 2 bases to trimming and J lost 5 bases, with 13 bases between them. The CDR3 is CASSPGRTSDNEQFF. CDR3 DNA: TGTGCCAGCTCACCAGGGCGAACGTCGGACAATGAGCAGTTCTTC. The variable domain in full, with the rest retrieved from reference TRBV18 and TRBJ2-1, is NAGVMQNPRHLVRRRGQEARLRCSPMKGHSHVYWYRQLPEEGLKFMVYLQKENIIDESGMPKERFSAEFPKEGPSILRIQQVVRGDSAAYFCASSPGRTSDNEQFFGPGTRLTVL.

As for this clone: Germline is not matched at one junction end, which may reflect a read error. The genes are TRBV10-3 and TRBJ2-2; TRBD1 aligns across 10 bases. The CDR3 is 16 residues long. Germline CDR1 and CDR2: ENHRY and SYGVKD. CDR3 nucleotide sequence: TGTGCCAGCAGTTATTTCGGGACAGGGGCGGGCGGGGAGCTGTTTTTT. This gives the protein CASSYFGTGAGGELFF.

The chain is built from TRBV19 and TRBJ1-2; 10 bases line up with TRBD1. Germline lookup yields CDR1 LNHDA and CDR2 SQIVND (reference sequence). The CDR3 runs to 17 residues. The junction had 8 bases not matched to a gene; V was cut back by 3 bases and J by 1 base. The CDR3 loop is CASSMGTGVDFNYGYTF. The DNA of the CDR3 is TGTGCCAGTAGTATGGGGACAGGGGTTGATTTTAACTATGGCTACACCTTC.